This entry lists 13 T cell receptor beta chains sequenced from one sample in a study of regulatory T cells in long-lasting Graves disease. Researchers made TCR beta libraries by using iRepertoire HTBI primers and running Arm-PCR on CDR3 regions. One entry per CDR3 protein, called by TCRdb with MiXCR from the multiplex PCR reads. The table has more than 350,000 distinct CDR3 sequences, roughly 23% seen once. Time point denoted: persistent/refractory GD, antithyroid drugs over 5 years with positive TRAb. From RNA extracted from PBMCs, the TCR library was made. The sequenced sample was peripheral blood mononuclear cells (PBMCs), obtained when the disease was refractory, from a patient treated with antithyroid drugs. The receptors were gathered from a female donor with Graves disease.

J is TRBJ2-2 and V is TRBV30; 8 bases agree with TRBD2. V trimming: 5 bases; J trimming: 0 bases; junction bases outside the gene matches: 5. This CDR3 has 15 amino acids. Germline V gene lookup returns CDR1 GTSNPN and CDR2 SVGIG (reference sequence). The CDR3 sequence: CAWDKAGANTGELFF. As DNA, the CDR3 is TGTGCCTGGGACAAAGCGGGGGCGAACACCGGGGAGCTGTTTTTT.

This clonotype was detected a few times. The chain recombines TRBV19 with TRBJ1-5, with TRBD1 matching 7 bases. V was clipped by 6 bases and J by 6 bases; unmatched bases: 11. CDR1 and CDR2 from the germline V gene are LNHDA and SQIVND (reference sequence). This CDR3 spans 15 amino acids. CDR3 in amino acids: CASRLPDRSGQPQHF. CDR3 sequence (DNA): TGTGCCAGTAGGCTACCGGACAGGTCGGGTCAGCCCCAGCATTTT.

This clonotype was counted many times. The V gene is TRBV6-1, the J gene TRBJ2-7; D uncertain. Germline CDR1 and CDR2: MNHNS and SASEGT. With 6 bases removed from V and 6 bases from J, the gap between germline ends came to 9 bases. The CDR3 sequence is 11 residues long. As DNA, the CDR3 is TGTGCCAGCAGAACCTTTGGCGAGCAGTACTTC. Its translation: CASRTFGEQYF.

This clonotype has only a few counts. The chain recombines TRBV6-4 with TRBJ2-7, with D possibly being TRBD1 (6 bases). CDR1 is MRHNA and CDR2 is SNTAGT in the germline V gene. CDR3 size: 15 residues. V lost 6 bases to trimming and J lost 4 bases, with 19 bases between them. The CDR3, as DNA: TGTGCCAGCAGCCGACTCCAGGGGCATAGGTACGAGCAGTACTTC. Protein product: CASSRLQGHRYEQYF.

The gene calls are TRBV28 and TRBJ1-5; no clear D. The CDR3 covers 15 residues. Germline values: CDR1 MDHEN, CDR2 SYDVKM. Trimming cost V 3 bases and J 3 bases, with 12 bases left between them. As DNA, the CDR3 is TGTGCCAGCAGTTTGAGGCGGGGAACCAATCAGCCCCAGCATTTT. Amino acid sequence: CASSLRRGTNQPQHF.

This clonotype has just a few counts. This rearrangement joins TRBV4-1 to TRBJ1-2; the D gene is possibly TRBD1 (6 bases). Germline V CDR1 and CDR2: MGHRA, YSYEKL. V was cut by 3 bases and J by 0 bases, with 8 bases left in between. The CDR3 has 14 amino acids. CDR3 sequence (DNA): TGCGCCAGCAGCCAGGACAGAGCTAACTATGGCTACACCTTC. Protein product: CASSQDRANYGYTF.

This clonotype has more than one count but fewer than ten. The V and J genes are TRBV19 and TRBJ1-5, with 7 bases lining up with TRBD1. CDR1 and CDR2 from the germline V gene are LNHDA and SQIVND (reference sequence). J lost 4 bases, V lost 5 bases, and 5 bases had no gene match. This CDR3 is 14 amino acids long. CDR3 nucleotide sequence: TGTGCCAGTAGTCCCGGGACAGCAAATCAGCCCCAGCATTTT. This encodes CASSPGTANQPQHF.

This clonotype came up many times. V and J are TRBV3-1 and TRBJ1-2; tentatively, D is TRBD1 (6 bases). CDR1 and CDR2 (germline): LGHDT, YNNKEL (reference sequence). Trimming removed 4 bases from V and 4 bases from J, with 16 bases in between. This CDR3 region has 15 residues. CDR3 in amino acids: CASSPRTEDSYGYTF. CDR3 sequence (DNA): TGTGCCAGCAGCCCACGGACAGAGGACAGCTATGGCTACACCTTC.

The J gene is TRBJ2-7, the V gene TRBV10-3, with 7 positions matching TRBD1. The junction had 8 bases not matched to a gene; V was cut back by 6 bases and J by 3 bases. The CDR3 runs to 14 residues. In germline, CDR1 is ENHRY, CDR2 SYGVKD. DNA for the CDR3: TGTGCCATCAGACGGACAGGCCAAAACTACGAGCAGTACTTC. Translated, it gives CAIRRTGQNYEQYF.

V usage is TRBV7-9 and J usage is TRBJ1-1; 8 nucleotides align to TRBD1. Per germline, CDR1 SEHNR and CDR2 FQNEAQ (reference sequence). After removal of 2 bases from V and 3 bases from J, the junction contained 11 bases not matched to a gene. There are 17 residues in the CDR3. The CDR3 spells CASSLSWQGARYTEAFF. The CDR3, as DNA: TGTGCCAGCAGCTTATCTTGGCAGGGGGCCAGATACACTGAAGCTTTCTTT.

This clonotype was counted ten times or more. The CDR3 DNA reads as TGTGCCAGCAGCCGGGACAGGGACGATGAAAAACTGTTTTTT. Translating gives CASSRDRDDEKLFF. The rearrangement joins TRBV2 to TRBJ1-4; 9 positions match TRBD1. The V gene end was trimmed by 6 bases and the J gene end by 6 bases; junction bases not matched to a gene: 5. CDR1 and CDR2 from the germline V gene are SNHLY and FYNNEI. The CDR3 has 14 residues.

This clonotype was seen at least ten times. V usage is TRBV2 and J usage is TRBJ2-2, with 11 bases aligning to TRBD2. V lost 5 bases and J lost 1; bases outside the gene matches: 9. This CDR3 is built from 18 residues. The germline V gene has CDR1 SNHLY and CDR2 FYNNEI. CDR3 amino acids: CASSYPGTSGRNTGELFF. The CDR3 DNA is TGTGCCAGCAGTTATCCCGGGACTAGCGGAAGGAACACCGGGGAGCTGTTTTTT. Full variable domain (rest looked up from reference TRBV2 and TRBJ2-2): EPEVTQTPSHQVTQMGQEVILRCVPISNHLYFYWYRQILGQKVEFLVSFYNNEISEKSEIFDDQFSVERPDGSNFTLKIRSTKLEDSAMYFCASSYPGTSGRNTGELFFGEGSRLTVL.

This clonotype has only a few counts. This clone may be a read error of a much larger clone one base away. This chain connects TRBV28 to TRBJ2-2; 8 bases are a match to TRBD2. Germline V gives CDR1 MDHEN, CDR2 SYDVKM. The trim removed 8 bases at V and 4 bases at J, leaving 9 bases unmatched. The CDR3 extends over 15 amino acids. The CDR3 nucleotides are TGTGCCAGCGGTTGGAGCGGGAGTGGCACCGGGGAGCTGTTTTTT. Translation: CASGWSGSGTGELFF.